This passage covers 23 T cell receptor beta chains from one sample sequenced in a study of CXCR3-negative and CXCR3-positive naive CD8 T cells. Points from the study as a whole: TRB CDR3s of CXCR3-positive naive cells were more hydrophobic than those of CXCR3-negative naive cells.

Each TRB cDNA library was prepared by 5' RACE (with UMI labels). TCRdb reworked the 5' RACE reads into one entry per CDR3 protein, no DNA. This specimen shows about 92,000 distinct CDR3 sequences; the ten leading clones hold about 0.8%. Their antigen targets remain unknown. The sequenced material came from naive CXCR3+ CD8+ T cells from blood. Subset reported: CD45RO-CCR7+CD27+CD95- naive CD8+ T cells expressing CXCR3 (TNR3+). These TCRs come from a human donor in good health. Some clones in this sample may be carry-over from other donors' samples.

J is TRBJ1-4 and V is TRBV2; absent DNA, TCRdb's TRBD1 call cannot be checked. CDR1 SNHLY and CDR2 FYNNEI come from the germline V gene. The CDR3 length is 15 residues. The CDR3 loop reads CASCRRGQWNEKLFF.

The V gene is TRBV28, the J gene TRBJ2-3. The germline CDR1 and CDR2 sequences are MDHEN and SYDVKM. The CDR3 is 15 residues long. CDR3 in amino acids: CASSPDSSSTDTQYF. The full variable domain, in which reference TRBV28 and TRBJ2-3 provide the parts outside the CDR3, is DVKVTQSSRYLVKRTGEKVFLECVQDMDHENMFWYRQDPGLGLRLIYFSYDVKMKEKGDIPEGYSVSREKKERFSLILESASTNQTSMYLCASSPDSSSTDTQYFGPGTRLTVL.

J is TRBJ2-1 and V is TRBV5-1; TCRdb's D call of TRBD1 is untestable without DNA. The CDR3 is made up of 17 amino acids. Germline lookup yields CDR1 SGHRS and CDR2 YFSETQ. The CDR3 here is CASSLDGQGILLREQFF. The variable domain in full, with the rest retrieved from reference TRBV5-1 and TRBJ2-1, is KAGVTQTPRYLIKTRGQQVTLSCSPISGHRSVSWYQQTPGQGLQFLFEYFSETQRNKGNFPGRFSGRQFSNSRSEMNVSTLELGDSALYLCASSLDGQGILLREQFFGPGTRLTVL.

V gene TRBV28 combines with J gene TRBJ2-5; there is no DNA to check the TCRdb D call of TRBD1. This CDR3 contains 12 residues. Germline CDR1 reads MDHEN; CDR2 reads SYDVKM. Here the CDR3 reads CASSSGQPRPYF. The full variable domain, completed using reference TRBV28 and TRBJ2-5, is DVKVTQSSRYLVKRTGEKVFLECVQDMDHENMFWYRQDPGLGLRLIYFSYDVKMKEKGDIPEGYSVSREKKERFSLILESASTNQTSMYLCASSSGQPRPYFGPGTRLLVL.

V and J are TRBV4-1 and TRBJ1-5. This CDR3 is 18 amino acids long. Looked up from germline, CDR1 is MGHRA and CDR2 is YSYEKL. The CDR3 region is CASSQGLPTPYSNQPQHF.

The chain employs TRBV7-9 and TRBJ2-3; TCRdb's D call, TRBD2, is unchecked because there is no DNA. Germline V gene lookup returns CDR1 SEHNR and CDR2 FQNEAQ (reference sequence). This CDR3 region has 16 residues. The CDR3 region is CASSDAGRRSTDTQYF.

The CDR3 region is CASSPGQDNNEKLFF. This sequence joins TRBV7-9 and TRBJ1-4; lacking DNA, the TRBD1 call made by TCRdb goes unchecked. The length of the CDR3 is 15 residues. Germline CDR1 SEHNR, CDR2 FQNEAQ (reference sequence).

The chain joins TRBV5-1 to TRBJ2-3; TCRdb's D call of TRBD2 is untestable without DNA. CDR3 length: 17 amino acids. Per germline, CDR1 SGHRS and CDR2 YFSETQ. CDR3 region: CARPARAGLSVTDTQYF. The full variable domain, completed using reference TRBV5-1 and TRBJ2-3, is KAGVTQTPRYLIKTRGQQVTLSCSPISGHRSVSWYQQTPGQGLQFLFEYFSETQRNKGNFPGRFSGRQFSNSRSEMNVSTLELGDSALYLCARPARAGLSVTDTQYFGPGTRLTVL.

The rearrangement joins TRBV15 to TRBJ2-7. Germline CDR1 and CDR2: LNHNV and YYDKDF (reference sequence). The CDR3 loop spans 15 amino acids. The CDR3 reads CATSYFSSEANEQYF.

This sequence joins TRBV23-1 and TRBJ2-3; the TCRdb D gene call, TRBD1, has no DNA to confirm it. TRBV23-1 is classed as an ORF, of uncertain function. This CDR3 contains 14 residues. CDR3 amino acids: CASSRGGAEDTQYF.

The chain is built from TRBV2 and TRBJ2-5; TCRdb's D call of TRBD1 is untestable without DNA. CDR3 length: 16 residues. CDR1 is SNHLY, CDR2 FYNNEI, per germline. The CDR3 here is CASSSSPGQGGETQYF.

This rearrangement joins TRBV6-4 to TRBJ2-3; TCRdb's D call of TRBD1 is untestable without DNA. This CDR3 contains 15 residues. In germline, CDR1 is MRHNA, CDR2 SNTAGT. The CDR3 loop is CASSEGQGGTDTQYF.

The CDR3 here is CASSLDAGYNQPQHF. V and J are TRBV28 and TRBJ1-5. Looked up from germline, CDR1 is MDHEN and CDR2 is SYDVKM. This CDR3 region has 15 residues.

This sequence joins TRBV19 and TRBJ2-3; the TCRdb call, TRBD1, lacks DNA for checking. Germline values: CDR1 LNHDA, CDR2 SQIVND (reference sequence). The CDR3 spans 14 residues. CDR3 protein: CASSPGQFSDTQYF.

The CDR3 loop reads CASSWDTPYEQYF. This sequence joins TRBV5-1 and TRBJ2-7. The germline V gene has CDR1 SGHRS and CDR2 YFSETQ. This CDR3 contains 13 residues.

The rearrangement uses TRBV28 and TRBJ2-1; TCRdb outputs TRBD2, but without DNA this stays unchecked. Per the germline V gene, CDR1 is MDHEN and CDR2 is SYDVKM. The CDR3 loop spans 15 amino acids. CDR3: CASSPGLAGGNEQFF. Variable domain in full (rest from reference TRBV28 and TRBJ2-1): DVKVTQSSRYLVKRTGEKVFLECVQDMDHENMFWYRQDPGLGLRLIYFSYDVKMKEKGDIPEGYSVSREKKERFSLILESASTNQTSMYLCASSPGLAGGNEQFFGPGTRLTVL.

This chain uses TRBV7-9 with TRBJ2-1; without DNA, the TCRdb call of TRBD2 cannot be checked. Per the germline V gene, CDR1 is SEHNR and CDR2 is FQNEAQ (reference sequence). The CDR3 consists of 15 residues. CDR3 sequence reads: CASSSGLVEYNEQFF.

J is TRBJ2-7 and V is TRBV7-2; TCRdb's D call, TRBD1, is unchecked because there is no DNA. This CDR3 is 16 amino acids long. Germline loops: CDR1 SGHTA, CDR2 FQGNSA. Here the CDR3 reads CASSPTQGLGTYEQYF.

The chain employs TRBV7-9 and TRBJ1-4; without DNA, the TCRdb call of TRBD1 cannot be checked. There are 15 residues in the CDR3. CDR1 is SEHNR, CDR2 FQNEAQ, per germline (reference sequence). This CDR3 is CASSFGTGNNEKLFF.

V usage is TRBV3-1 and J usage is TRBJ2-5; with no DNA, the TCRdb D assignment of TRBD2 cannot be verified. This CDR3 has 16 amino acids. The V gene's germline CDR1 is LGHDT and CDR2 YNNKEL (reference sequence). This CDR3 reads CASTNQKAGSQETQYF.

This sequence joins TRBV7-2 and TRBJ1-1. The germline gives CDR1 SGHTA, CDR2 FQGNSA. The CDR3 is 13 residues long. This chain's CDR3 is CASSLNVNTEAFF.

This chain connects TRBV7-7 to TRBJ1-1. The CDR3 sequence is 13 residues long. Germline V lookup: CDR1 SSHAT, CDR2 FNYEAQ (reference sequence). CDR3: CASSLAEGQEAFF.

This CDR3 reads CASHKMTGVREQFF. This chain joins TRBV19 and TRBJ2-1; checking the TCRdb D call of TRBD1 is not possible without DNA. The germline CDR1 and CDR2 sequences are LNHDA and SQIVND (reference sequence). The length of the CDR3 is 14 residues.